These T cell receptor beta chains were read from a single sample in a study of blood T cell repertoires in COVID-19. The protocol was immunoSEQ multiplex PCR, while the TCRdb copy is restricted to in-frame clones and leaves out a portion. The sample lists 150,000 to 200,000 clones, about 81% occurring once. Sequencing was carried out using peripheral blood. The receptor set was obtained from a woman aged 80 or over with COVID-19, enrolled during active disease. Both conserved end residues are part of each CDR3. Each record gives: V gene, D gene, J gene, clone size, CDR3 length, CDR3 DNA, CDR3 protein. D genes are given only for firm matches. A clone size is listed for some rows: how often the clone was seen (once, few, many), or a class if it is expanded.

>TRBV18|TRBD1|TRBJ1-5|-|14
TGTGCCAGCTCACCGGACAGGGGGGACCAGCCCCAGCATTTT
CASSPDRGDQPQHF
>TRBV25-1|TRBD1|TRBJ2-1|-|14
TGTGCCAGCAGTGACTGGACAGGCCGCAATGAGCAGTTCTTC
CASSDWTGRNEQFF
>TRBV18|TRBD2|TRBJ2-7|-|17
TGTGCCAGCTCACCGGCCGGACTAGCGGGAGGGCGGTGGGAGCAGTACTTC
CASSPAGLAGGRWEQYF
>TRBV6-2/TRBV6-3|TRBD2|TRBJ2-5|-|13
TGTGCCAGCAGCGGGACTAGCAGGGAGACCCAGTACTTC
CASSGTSRETQYF
>TRBV27|TRBD2|TRBJ2-1|-|13
TGTGCCAGCAGGGGACTAGACTACAATGAGCAGTTCTTC
CASRGLDYNEQFF
>TRBV10-3|TRBD1|TRBJ1-1|-|12
TGTGCCATCTCAGGGGGCAACACTGAAGCTTTCTTT
CAISGGNTEAFF
>TRBV27|-|TRBJ2-1|-|13
TGTGCCAGCAGTTACGGGAGCTACAATGAGCAGTTCTTC
CASSYGSYNEQFF
>TRBV4-3|TRBD1|TRBJ2-2|-|16
TGCGCCAGCAGCCAAGGGACAGGCACGAACACCGGGGAGCTGTTTTTT
CASSQGTGTNTGELFF
>TRBV7-6|TRBD1|TRBJ1-1|once|16
TGTGCCAGCAGCCAGGGGACAGGGCGGATGAACACTGAAGCTTTCTTT
CASSQGTGRMNTEAFF
>TRBV7-9|TRBD2|TRBJ2-5|-|13
TGTGCCAGCAGCCGAACGGGGGGGGAGACCCAGTACTTC
CASSRTGGETQYF
>TRBV5-5|TRBD1|TRBJ2-5|-|15
TGTGCCAGCAGCACCTCGAGGGGGCGGGTGGAGACCCAGTACTTC
CASSTSRGRVETQYF